This TCR beta chain came from a study of T cell repertoires in cytomegalovirus infection. Germline loops: CDR1 MNHEY, CDR2 SMNVEV (reference sequence). 13 amino acids form the CDR3, both terminal residues included. A single record per CDR3 protein comes from TCRdb applying MiXCR to the reads. Of fewer than 1,000,000 distinct CDR3 sequences in the sample, roughly 31% were seen once. Worth noting for this clonotype: Its antigen is not known. It is unclear where the CDR3 begins or ends on the DNA, so no DNA is shown, and the CDR3 is as TCRdb lists it.

Study-wide results and caveats: Based on cumulative public TCR beta family frequency, carriers of CMV plus the relevant HLA were identified. HLA-C-restricted CMV-specific TCR beta clonotypes prevailed in the ex vivo response.

This material consisted of cultured CD8+ T cells from PBMCs, taken from culture after CMV antigen stimulation. The J gene is TRBJ2-7, the V gene TRBV27; the tabulated D call, TRBD1, remains unverified against the DNA. This clonotype originated in a human donor in good health (CMV status not recorded). Some clones in this sample may be carry-over from other donors' samples. The CDR3: CASSFGEGFEQYV.